This TCR beta chain stems from a study of T cell changes during pregnancy in multiple sclerosis. With V trimmed by 7 bases and J by 7 bases, 7 bases remained unmatched. The CDR3 length is 14 residues. The germline V gene encodes CDR1 MNHEY and CDR2 SMNVEV (reference sequence). Sequencing was performed with immunoSEQ multiplex PCR; in TCRdb, only in-frame clones are kept and a portion is missing. The sample has about 75,000 clones; just over 90% are singletons. This chain uses TRBV27 with TRBJ1-6; 7 positions match TRBD1. The source is a female donor with multiple sclerosis, enrolled in a pregnancy study. Sequencing used CD4+ T cells from peripheral blood mononuclear cells, obtained before pregnancy. The CDR3 DNA sequence: TGTGCCAGCACCAGGGACAGCTCGAATTCACCCCTCCACTTT. Its translation: CASTRDSSNSPLHF.